These 27 T cell receptor beta chains were sequenced from one sample in a study of blood T cell repertoires in COVID-19. Profiled with immunoSEQ multiplex PCR; TCRdb holds only in-frame clones, not every one. The sample records around 260,000 clones, 90% being singletons. The specimen sequenced was PBMCs or T cells enriched from blood (not recorded which). These receptors were taken from a woman younger than 45 who had recovered from COVID-19.

The chain recombines TRBV11-2 with TRBJ2-7, with 9 bases lining up with TRBD2. This CDR3 has 15 amino acids. Germline CDR1 reads SGHAT; CDR2 reads FQNNGV. The J segment lost 2 bases and the V segment lost 3 bases, leaving 5 bases of the junction unmatched. The CDR3 sequence is CASSLGGRATYEQYF. The CDR3 DNA reads TGTGCCAGCAGCTTGGGCGGGAGGGCAACCTACGAGCAGTACTTC.

The genes are TRBV30 and TRBJ1-4; possible D gene TRBD1, 5 bases. Deletions cut 0 bases from V and 5 bases from J, with 10 bases between. The germline gives CDR1 GTSNPN, CDR2 SVGIG (reference sequence). The CDR3 covers 14 residues. The CDR3 loop is CAWSVWAGNEKLFF. The CDR3 nucleotides read TGTGCCTGGAGTGTATGGGCAGGGAATGAAAAACTGTTTTTT.

The V and J genes are TRBV28 and TRBJ2-5; 10 nucleotides agree with TRBD2. The CDR3 has 15 residues. From germline, CDR1 is MDHEN and CDR2 SYDVKM. V shed 2 bases, J shed 6 bases, and the junction held 6 bases outside the gene matches. This chain's CDR3 is CASSLGSGRIKTQYF. CDR3 bases: TGTGCCAGCAGTTTAGGTAGCGGGAGGATAAAGACCCAGTACTTC. Based on the CDR3 plus reference TRBV28 and TRBJ2-5, the full variable domain is DVKVTQSSRYLVKRTGEKVFLECVQDMDHENMFWYRQDPGLGLRLIYFSYDVKMKEKGDIPEGYSVSREKKERFSLILESASTNQTSMYLCASSLGSGRIKTQYFGPGTRLLVL.

V and J are TRBV3-1 (or the pseudogene TRBV3-2) and TRBJ1-3; 9 bases agree with TRBD1. Germline assignment: CDR1 LGHDT and CDR2 YNNKEL (reference sequence). The CDR3 covers 15 residues. The V gene end was trimmed by 2 bases and the J gene end by 8 bases; junction bases not matched to a gene: 7. In DNA form, the CDR3 reads TGTGCCAGCAGCCAACGAGGACAGGGGTGGGACACCATATATTTT. Translated: CASSQRGQGWDTIYF.

In this sample, this clone turned up a few times. CDR3 sequence (DNA): TGCGCCAGCAGCCAAGCACCGGGACAGGGGGTGTCACCCCTCCACTTT. This encodes CASSQAPGQGVSPLHF. The chain is built from TRBV4-3 and TRBJ1-6; 11 bases agree with TRBD1. V was clipped by 1 base and J by 10 bases; unmatched bases: 6. The germline V gene encodes CDR1 LGHNA and CDR2 YSLEER. This CDR3 has 16 amino acids.

This chain links TRBV10-1 with TRBJ2-5; D perhaps matches TRBD1 (6 bases). This CDR3 contains 14 residues. The germline CDR1 and CDR2 sequences are WNHNN and SYGVQD (reference sequence). Trimming left V 0 bases short and J 5 bases short, with 10 bases between. This CDR3 reads CASSESQGRETQYF. Here the CDR3 DNA reads TGCGCCAGCAGTGAGTCTCAGGGGCGTGAGACCCAGTACTTC.

The chain is built from TRBV2 and TRBJ1-1, with D tentatively TRBD1 (5 bases). In germline, CDR1 is SNHLY, CDR2 FYNNEI. The CDR3 is made up of 11 amino acids. Trimming removed 11 bases from V and 1 base from J, with 8 bases in between. The DNA of the CDR3 is TGTGCCCCTAGGGGGAACACTGAAGCTTTCTTT. It codes for CAPRGNTEAFF. The full variable domain, completed using reference TRBV2 and TRBJ1-1, is EPEVTQTPSHQVTQMGQEVILRCVPISNHLYFYWYRQILGQKVEFLVSFYNNEISEKSEIFDDQFSVERPDGSNFTLKIRSTKLEDSAMYFCAPRGNTEAFFGQGTRLTVV.

This clone was recorded once. The chain employs TRBV5-5 and TRBJ2-7, with 8 bases identical to TRBD2. Germline values: CDR1 SGHKS, CDR2 YYEKEE (reference sequence). V gave up 0 bases and J gave up 4 bases; unmatched junction bases: 6. This CDR3 contains 15 residues. The CDR3 bases are TGTGCCAGCAGCTTGGAAGCGGGAGTTTCGTACGAGCAGTACTTC. As protein: CASSLEAGVSYEQYF. Looking up the rest from reference TRBV5-5 and TRBJ2-7 gives the full variable domain: DAGVTQSPTHLIKTRGQQVTLRCSPISGHKSVSWYQQVLGQGPQFIFQYYEKEERGRGNFPDRFSARQFPNYSSELNVNALLLGDSALYLCASSLEAGVSYEQYFGPGTRLTVT.

The chain uses TRBV6-4 and TRBJ2-2; D gene ambiguous. Trimming took off 0 bases at V and 6 bases at J, with 5 bases between the two ends. The CDR3 length is 13 residues. Germline CDR1 reads MRHNA; CDR2 reads SNTAGT. The CDR3 spells CASSDSNSGELFF. The CDR3 nucleotides read TGTGCCAGCAGTGACTCTAATTCCGGGGAGCTGTTTTTT.

CDR3 DNA: TGTGCCAGCAGTTACCGAGTAGCGGGCAGGGCGAACGAGCAGTACTTC. It translates to CASSYRVAGRANEQYF. The chain couples TRBV6-2 or TRBV6-3 to TRBJ2-7; 7 bases are shared with TRBD2. Trimming took 2 bases from V and 5 from J; bases not matched to a gene: 12. Per germline, CDR1 MNHEY and CDR2 SVGEGT. The CDR3 runs 16 residues.

In its sample, this clone was seen once. V gene TRBV11-2 combines with J gene TRBJ1-2, with a tentative D call TRBD1 (6 bases). Trimming shortened V by 5 bases and J by 0 bases, and 19 bases separated the two germline ends. Per germline, CDR1 SGHAT and CDR2 FQNNGV. The CDR3 loop spans 17 amino acids. DNA for the CDR3: TGTGCCAGCAGCCCTACGCCCCGGGACACAGCTAACTATGGCTACACCTTC. This codes for CASSPTPRDTANYGYTF.

The chain recombines TRBV20-1 with TRBJ2-7; D perhaps matches TRBD1 (5 bases). V gave up 2 bases and J gave up 6 bases, with 8 bases separating them. The CDR3 loop spans 11 amino acids. The V gene's germline CDR1 is DFQATT and CDR2 SNEGSKA (reference sequence). CDR3 nucleotides: TGCAGTGCTAGACAGGGCGGCGAGCAGTACTTC. It encodes CSARQGGEQYF.

V gene TRBV27 combines with J gene TRBJ2-1, with a tentative D call TRBD2 (5 bases). The length of the CDR3 is 15 residues. Germline V lookup: CDR1 MNHEY, CDR2 SMNVEV (reference sequence). Trimming left V 6 bases short and J 2 bases short, with 14 bases between. This CDR3 reads CASRGSGSTYNEQFF. The CDR3, as DNA: TGTGCCAGCAGAGGTTCGGGGAGCACCTACAATGAGCAGTTCTTC.

The chain is built from TRBV5-6 and TRBJ2-3; D is unclear. There are 12 residues in the CDR3. V lost 0 bases and J 5 bases, leaving 4 bases between the germline ends. Germline-derived CDR1 and CDR2 are SGHDT and YYEEEE. CDR3 sequence (DNA): TGTGCCAGCAGCTTGGCAGGAGATACGCAGTATTTT. Protein: CASSLAGDTQYF.

The rearrangement uses TRBV30 and TRBJ1-2; D may be TRBD1 (5 bases). CDR3 length: 14 residues. V was cut by 1 base and J by 1 base, with 10 bases left in between. CDR1 GTSNPN and CDR2 SVGIG come from the germline V gene (reference sequence). Here the CDR3 reads CAWSGGLYNYGYTF. CDR3 coding DNA: TGTGCCTGGAGTGGGGGCCTCTATAACTATGGCTACACCTTC.

This chain uses TRBV2 with TRBJ2-3; 12 bases agree with TRBD2. Germline CDR1 and CDR2: SNHLY and FYNNEI. Losses at the gene ends were 9 bases for V and 8 bases for J; bases not matched to a gene: 6. The CDR3 length is 13 residues. CDR3 region: CARRLAGDPTQYF. The CDR3 DNA reads TGTGCCAGGAGACTAGCGGGAGACCCTACGCAGTATTTT.

The chain employs TRBV15 and TRBJ2-7; D may be TRBD1 (5 bases). The CDR3 loop spans 15 amino acids. The V gene lost 5 bases and the J gene lost 0 bases, with 14 bases spanning the gap. Germline assignment: CDR1 LNHNV and CDR2 YYDKDF (reference sequence). The CDR3 sequence is CATSSGHRLSYEQYF. The CDR3 DNA reads as TGTGCCACCAGCTCTGGACATCGCCTCTCCTACGAGCAGTACTTC.

The chain employs TRBV7-9 and TRBJ1-1, with no clear D. This CDR3 contains 13 residues. Germline V gene sequence: CDR1 SEHNR, CDR2 FQNEAQ (reference sequence). V shed 0 bases and J shed 11 bases, with 13 bases lying between them. The CDR3 spells CASSLAGIQRAFF. In DNA form, the CDR3 reads TGTGCCAGCAGCTTAGCGGGAATCCAGCGGGCTTTCTTT.

V usage is TRBV27 and J usage is TRBJ1-6, with 8 bases fitting TRBD1. After removal of 4 bases from V and 10 bases from J, the junction contained 3 bases not matched to a gene. Germline CDR1 and CDR2: MNHEY and SMNVEV (reference sequence). The CDR3 consists of 13 residues. The CDR3 is CASSYRGASPLHF. CDR3 in DNA: TGTGCCAGCAGTTACAGGGGGGCCTCACCCCTCCACTTT.

To note about this clone: The sample has other DNA sequences that encode this CDR3 too. The chain is built from TRBV9 and TRBJ1-3; no firm D call. The CDR3 is 15 residues long. The germline CDR1 and CDR2 sequences are SGDLS and YYNGEE. V gave up 1 base and J gave up 0 bases, with 8 bases separating them. The CDR3, as DNA: TGTGCCAGCAGCGTAAGCGGCAGCTCTGGAAACACCATATATTTT. Protein sequence: CASSVSGSSGNTIYF.

The genes are TRBV4-1 and TRBJ2-1; 10 positions agree with TRBD2. Germline V gene sequence: CDR1 MGHRA, CDR2 YSYEKL. There are 18 residues in the CDR3. Trimming took 2 bases from V and 2 from J; bases not matched to a gene: 9. CDR3 DNA: TGCGCCAGCAGCCAACGCGGGGCTAGCGGGAGCCCCTACAATGAGCAGTTCTTC. Protein sequence: CASSQRGASGSPYNEQFF.

The chain carries TRBV6-5 and TRBJ2-7; 8 nucleotides agree with TRBD1. The germline V gene has CDR1 MNHEY and CDR2 SVGAGI. The CDR3 has 13 amino acids. V dropped 6 bases and J dropped 2; count of bases not matched to a gene: 3. The CDR3 spells CASRTGDPYEQYF. In nucleotides, the CDR3 is TGTGCCAGCAGGACAGGGGACCCCTACGAGCAGTACTTC.

J is TRBJ2-7 and V is TRBV7-9; 9 nucleotides align to TRBD1. CDR3 length: 15 amino acids. Germline lookup yields CDR1 SEHNR and CDR2 FQNEAQ (reference sequence). After removal of 5 bases from V and 7 bases from J, the junction contained 12 bases not matched to a gene. The CDR3 DNA sequence: TGTGCCAGCAGCCCAGGGACAGGGAGGTCTGGGGAGCAGTACTTC. Amino acid sequence: CASSPGTGRSGEQYF.

V and J are TRBV28 and TRBJ2-3; no clear D gene. The CDR3 is 14 amino acids. Germline V CDR1 and CDR2: MDHEN, SYDVKM. Deletions cut 5 bases from V and 7 bases from J, with 16 bases between. CDR3 in amino acids: CASSPGSYSHTQYF. CDR3 in DNA: TGTGCCAGCAGTCCCGGATCCTACAGTCATACGCAGTATTTT.

The V call is TRBV7-9, the J call TRBJ2-2, with 7 bases that match TRBD2. V lost 3 bases to trimming and J lost 6 bases; unmatched junction nucleotides: 13. The CDR3 runs to 17 residues. CDR1 SEHNR and CDR2 FQNEAQ come from the germline V gene (reference sequence). CDR3 in DNA: TGTGCCAGCAGCTTCATCCTAGGGACTACGGAAGCCGGGGAGCTGTTTTTT. Translating gives CASSFILGTTEAGELFF.

J is TRBJ2-7 and V is TRBV15, with D possibly being TRBD2 (6 bases). This CDR3 has 15 residues. V was shortened by 1 base and J by 2 bases, with 12 bases between the two germline ends. Germline CDR1 and CDR2: LNHNV and YYDKDF (reference sequence). CDR3 sequence: CATSRVGGKTYEQYF. In DNA, the CDR3 is TGTGCCACCAGCAGAGTCGGCGGGAAAACCTACGAGCAGTACTTC.

This clone was found once. The V call is TRBV7-3, the J call TRBJ2-4, with TRBD1 matching 12 bases. Germline values: CDR1 SGHTA, CDR2 FQGTGA. The length of the CDR3 is 17 residues. V shed 5 bases, J shed 6 bases, and the junction held 11 bases outside the gene matches. CDR3 sequence: CASSPVGQGARGNIQYF. CDR3 sequence (DNA): TGTGCCAGCAGCCCCGTGGGACAGGGGGCGCGTGGAAACATTCAGTACTTC.